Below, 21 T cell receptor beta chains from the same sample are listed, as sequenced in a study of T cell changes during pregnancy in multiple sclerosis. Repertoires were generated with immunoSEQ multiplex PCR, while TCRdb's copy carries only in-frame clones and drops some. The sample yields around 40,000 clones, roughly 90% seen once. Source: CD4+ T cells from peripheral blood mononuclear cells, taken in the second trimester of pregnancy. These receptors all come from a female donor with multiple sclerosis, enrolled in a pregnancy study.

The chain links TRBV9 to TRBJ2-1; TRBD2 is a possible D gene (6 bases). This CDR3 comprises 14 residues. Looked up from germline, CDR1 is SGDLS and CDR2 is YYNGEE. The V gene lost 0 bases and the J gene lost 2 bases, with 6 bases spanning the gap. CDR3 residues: CASSVGGTYNEQFF. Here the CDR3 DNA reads TGTGCCAGCAGCGTAGGCGGGACCTACAATGAGCAGTTCTTC. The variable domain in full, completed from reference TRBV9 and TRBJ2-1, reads DSGVTQTPKHLITATGQRVTLRCSPRSGDLSVYWYQQSLDQGLQFLIQYYNGEERAKGNILERFSAQQFPDLHSELNLSSLELGDSALYFCASSVGGTYNEQFFGPGTRLTVL.

CDR3 in amino acids: CASSAQQGGNEKLFF. CDR3 coding DNA: TGCGCCAGCAGCGCCCAACAGGGTGGCAATGAAAAACTGTTTTTT. The chain couples TRBV5-1 to TRBJ1-4; possibly TRBD1 for D (6 bases). CDR3 size: 15 residues. V was trimmed by 4 bases and J by 5 bases, leaving 15 bases between them. Germline loops: CDR1 SGHRS, CDR2 YFSETQ.

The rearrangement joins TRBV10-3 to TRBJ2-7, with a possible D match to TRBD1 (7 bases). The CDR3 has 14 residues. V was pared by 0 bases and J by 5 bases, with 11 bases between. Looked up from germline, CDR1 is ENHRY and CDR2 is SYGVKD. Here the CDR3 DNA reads TGTGCCATCAGTGAGTCGACAGGGAGGCACGAGCAGTACTTC. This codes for CAISESTGRHEQYF.

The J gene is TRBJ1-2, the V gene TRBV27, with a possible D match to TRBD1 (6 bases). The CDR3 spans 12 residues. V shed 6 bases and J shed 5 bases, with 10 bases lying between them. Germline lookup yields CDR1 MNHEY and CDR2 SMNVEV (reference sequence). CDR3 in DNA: TGTGCCAGCAGAGGCACAGGGTATGGCTACACCTTC. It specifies CASRGTGYGYTF.

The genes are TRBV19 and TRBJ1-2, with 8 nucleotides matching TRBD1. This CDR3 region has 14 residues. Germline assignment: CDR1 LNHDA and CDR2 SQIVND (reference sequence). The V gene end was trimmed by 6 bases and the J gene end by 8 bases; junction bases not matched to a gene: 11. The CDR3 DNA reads TGTGCCAGTAGCTCAGGGACAGGAGTCCGAGGCTACACCTTC. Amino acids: CASSSGTGVRGYTF.

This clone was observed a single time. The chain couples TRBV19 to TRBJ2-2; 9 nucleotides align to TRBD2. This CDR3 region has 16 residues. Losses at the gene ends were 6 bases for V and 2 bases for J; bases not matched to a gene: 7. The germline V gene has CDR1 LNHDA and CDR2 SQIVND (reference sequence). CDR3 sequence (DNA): TGTGCCAGTAGGAGGGGAGGGACTAGCAACACCGGGGAGCTGTTTTTT. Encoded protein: CASRRGGTSNTGELFF.

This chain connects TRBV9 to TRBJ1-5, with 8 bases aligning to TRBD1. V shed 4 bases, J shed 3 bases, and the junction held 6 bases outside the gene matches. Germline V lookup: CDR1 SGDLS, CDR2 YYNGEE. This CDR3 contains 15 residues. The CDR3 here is CASSPTTGVNQPQHF. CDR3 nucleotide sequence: TGTGCCAGCAGCCCCACGACAGGGGTCAATCAGCCCCAGCATTTT.

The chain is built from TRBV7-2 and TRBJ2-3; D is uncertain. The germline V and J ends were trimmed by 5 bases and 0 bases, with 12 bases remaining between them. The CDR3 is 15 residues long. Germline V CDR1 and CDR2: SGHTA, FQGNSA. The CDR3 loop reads CASSATWPSTDTQYF. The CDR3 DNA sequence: TGTGCCAGCAGCGCGACTTGGCCTAGCACAGATACGCAGTATTTT.

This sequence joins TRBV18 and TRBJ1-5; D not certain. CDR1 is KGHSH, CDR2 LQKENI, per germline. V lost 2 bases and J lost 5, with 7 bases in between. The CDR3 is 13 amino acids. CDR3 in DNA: TGTGCCAGCTCACCAGCTCGGGATCAGCCCCAGCATTTT. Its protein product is CASSPARDQPQHF.

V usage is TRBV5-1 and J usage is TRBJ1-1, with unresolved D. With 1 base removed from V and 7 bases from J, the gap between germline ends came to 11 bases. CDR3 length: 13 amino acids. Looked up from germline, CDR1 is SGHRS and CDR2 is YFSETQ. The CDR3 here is CASSLTHTDEAFF. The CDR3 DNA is TGCGCCAGCAGCTTGACCCATACAGATGAAGCTTTCTTT.

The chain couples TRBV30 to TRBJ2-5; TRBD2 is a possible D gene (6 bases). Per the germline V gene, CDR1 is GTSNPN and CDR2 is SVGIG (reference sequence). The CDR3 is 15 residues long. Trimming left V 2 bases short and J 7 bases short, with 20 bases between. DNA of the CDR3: TGTGCCTGGAGTCCGGGACTTGGAGAAGGAGGGACCCAGTACTTC. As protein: CAWSPGLGEGGTQYF.

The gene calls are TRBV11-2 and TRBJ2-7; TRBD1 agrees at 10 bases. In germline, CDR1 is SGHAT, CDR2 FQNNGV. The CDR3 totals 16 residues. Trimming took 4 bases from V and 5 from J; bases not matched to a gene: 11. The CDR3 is CASSSLRGQGLHEQYF. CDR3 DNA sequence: TGTGCCAGCAGCTCCCTGAGGGGACAGGGGCTGCACGAGCAGTACTTC.

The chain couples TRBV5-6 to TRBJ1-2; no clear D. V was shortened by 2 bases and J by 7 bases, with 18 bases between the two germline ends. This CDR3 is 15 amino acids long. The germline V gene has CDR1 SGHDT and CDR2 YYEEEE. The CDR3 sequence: CASSFGQALLGGYTF. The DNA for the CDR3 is TGTGCCAGCAGCTTTGGGCAGGCCCTATTAGGTGGCTACACCTTC. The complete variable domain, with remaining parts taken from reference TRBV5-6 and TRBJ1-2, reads DAGVTQSPTHLIKTRGQQVTLRCSPKSGHDTVSWYQQALGQGPQFIFQYYEEEERQRGNFPDRFSGHQFPNYSSELNVNALLLGDSALYLCASSFGQALLGGYTFGSGTRLTVV.

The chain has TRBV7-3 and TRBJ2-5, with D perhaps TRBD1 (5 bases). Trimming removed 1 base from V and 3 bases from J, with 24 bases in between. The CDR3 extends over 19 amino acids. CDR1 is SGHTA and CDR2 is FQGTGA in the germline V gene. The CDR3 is CASSLMTAGQGGLKETQYF. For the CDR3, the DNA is TGTGCCAGCAGCTTAATGACCGCTGGGCAGGGTGGGCTAAAAGAGACCCAGTACTTC.

CDR3 amino acids: CASSKQGKSSQPQHF. The CDR3, as DNA: TGTGCCAGCAGCAAACAGGGGAAGTCCAGTCAGCCCCAGCATTTT. This chain links TRBV7-3 with TRBJ1-5; 7 nucleotides line up with TRBD1. The ends lost 5 bases at V and 6 bases at J; junction bases unmatched: 10. Germline V gives CDR1 SGHTA, CDR2 FQGTGA. The CDR3 has 15 residues.

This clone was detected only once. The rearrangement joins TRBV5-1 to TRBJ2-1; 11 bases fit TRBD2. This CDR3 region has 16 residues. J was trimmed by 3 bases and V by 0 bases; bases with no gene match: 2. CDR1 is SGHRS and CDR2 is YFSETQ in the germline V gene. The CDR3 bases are TGCGCCAGCAGCTTGGAGACTAGCGGGATCTACAATGAGCAGTTCTTC. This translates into CASSLETSGIYNEQFF.

In nucleotides, the CDR3 is TGCAGCGTTGAAGGGGGTTATGGGGGGGTAAATGGCTACACCTTC. It translates to CSVEGGYGGVNGYTF. The chain employs TRBV29-1 and TRBJ1-2; D possibly corresponds to TRBD1 (5 bases). The germline V gene has CDR1 SQVTM and CDR2 ANQGSEA. V dropped 1 base and J dropped 6 bases, with 18 bases sitting between them. The CDR3 has 15 amino acids.

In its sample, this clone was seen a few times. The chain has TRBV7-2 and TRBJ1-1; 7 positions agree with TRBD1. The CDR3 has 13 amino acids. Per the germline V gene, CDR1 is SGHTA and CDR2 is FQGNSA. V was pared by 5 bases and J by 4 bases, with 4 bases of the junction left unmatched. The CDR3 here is CASSPGQLTEAFF. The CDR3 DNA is TGTGCCAGCAGCCCGGGACAGCTCACTGAAGCTTTCTTT.

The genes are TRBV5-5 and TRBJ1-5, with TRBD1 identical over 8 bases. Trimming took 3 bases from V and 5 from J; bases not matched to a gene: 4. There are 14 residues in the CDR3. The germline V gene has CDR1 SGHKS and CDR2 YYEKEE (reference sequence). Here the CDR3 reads CASSSRGLDQPQHF. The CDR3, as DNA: TGTGCCAGCAGCTCCAGGGGGCTGGATCAGCCCCAGCATTTT.

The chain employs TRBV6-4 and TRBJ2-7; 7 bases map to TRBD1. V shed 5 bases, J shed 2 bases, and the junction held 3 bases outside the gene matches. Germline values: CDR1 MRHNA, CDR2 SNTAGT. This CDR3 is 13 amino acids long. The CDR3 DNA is TGTGCCAGCAGTCGGGACAGTACCTACGAGCAGTACTTC. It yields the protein CASSRDSTYEQYF.

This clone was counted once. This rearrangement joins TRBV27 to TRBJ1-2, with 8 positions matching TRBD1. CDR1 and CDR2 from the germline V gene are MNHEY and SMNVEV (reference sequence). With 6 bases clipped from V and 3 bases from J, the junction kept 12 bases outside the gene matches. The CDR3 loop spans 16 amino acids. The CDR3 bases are TGTGCCAGCAGGGCCGGACAGGGTAAATCTCACTATGGCTACACCTTC. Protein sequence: CASRAGQGKSHYGYTF.